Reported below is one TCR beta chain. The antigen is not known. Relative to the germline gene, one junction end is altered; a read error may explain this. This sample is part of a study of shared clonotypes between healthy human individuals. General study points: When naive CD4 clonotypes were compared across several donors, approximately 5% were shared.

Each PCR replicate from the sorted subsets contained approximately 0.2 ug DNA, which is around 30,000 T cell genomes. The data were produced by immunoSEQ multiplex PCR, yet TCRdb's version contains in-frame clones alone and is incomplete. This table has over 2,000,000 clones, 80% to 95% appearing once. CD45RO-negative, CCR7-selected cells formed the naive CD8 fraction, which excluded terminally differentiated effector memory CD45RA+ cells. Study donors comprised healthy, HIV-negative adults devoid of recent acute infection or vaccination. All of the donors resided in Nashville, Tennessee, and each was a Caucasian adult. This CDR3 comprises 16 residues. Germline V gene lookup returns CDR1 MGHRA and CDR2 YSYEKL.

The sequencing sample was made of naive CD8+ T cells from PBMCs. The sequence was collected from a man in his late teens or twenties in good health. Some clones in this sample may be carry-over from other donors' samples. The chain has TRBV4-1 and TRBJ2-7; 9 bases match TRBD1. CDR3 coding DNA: TGCGCCAGCAGTCAAGCCGCCGGACAGGGGCGGTACGAGCAGTACTTC. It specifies CASSQAAGQGRYEQYF.